The 19 T cell receptor beta chains listed next were all sequenced from one sample in a study of CD8 T cells in Susac syndrome. Reverse transcription of about 0.45 to 1 ug RNA was performed with random hexamers. TCRdb processed the immunoSEQ multiplex PCR reads anew with MiXCR; each CDR3 protein has one entry. The profile covers around 190,000 distinct CDR3 sequences, with approximately 93% appearing a single time and 0.1% taken by the ten largest. Sequencing was performed on CD4+ T cells from PBMCs. These receptors all stem from a human donor in good health.

V is TRBV28 and J is TRBJ1-5, with TRBD1 as a possible D gene (5 bases). The germline CDR1 and CDR2 sequences are MDHEN and SYDVKM. The CDR3 sequence is 16 residues long. The V gene lost 5 bases and the J gene lost 4 bases, with 18 bases spanning the gap. The CDR3 here is CASSPSGRDVNQPQHF. CDR3 DNA: TGTGCCAGCAGTCCCTCGGGGAGGGACGTTAATCAGCCCCAGCATTTT.

The chain uses TRBV6-1 and TRBJ2-2; a possible D gene is TRBD1 (5 bases). Germline-derived CDR1 and CDR2 are MNHNS and SASEGT. The CDR3 spans 15 residues. Trimming shortened V by 2 bases and J by 5 bases, and 12 bases separated the two germline ends. CDR3 DNA sequence: TGTGCCAGCAGTGAAAGGCAGGGAAGGACCGGGGAGCTGTTTTTT. Amino acids: CASSERQGRTGELFF.

This chain connects TRBV2 to TRBJ1-2, with D hard to call. The CDR3 is made up of 14 amino acids. V lost 6 bases, J lost 4 bases, and 15 bases lay in between. Germline CDR1 is SNHLY and CDR2 is FYNNEI. The CDR3 DNA follows: TGTGCCAGCAGCGAGGGCCCCCGGCTCTATGGCTACACCTTC. This encodes CASSEGPRLYGYTF.

The CDR3 reads CASSEKSPLHF. The CDR3 DNA reads as TGTGCCAGCAGTGAGAAATCACCCCTCCACTTT. V and J are TRBV2 and TRBJ1-6; D gene uncertain. Germline values: CDR1 SNHLY, CDR2 FYNNEI. The V end was cut by 3 bases, the J end by 10 bases, with 4 bases between. CDR3 size: 11 residues.

The chain is built from TRBV5-1 and TRBJ1-1; 7 bases align to TRBD1. Looked up from germline, CDR1 is SGHRS and CDR2 is YFSETQ. Trimming at V came to 1 base and at J to 5 bases, leaving 2 bases not matched to a gene. This CDR3 has 13 amino acids. The CDR3 region has the DNA TGCGCCAGCAGCTTGAGGGGACAGACTGAAGCTTTCTTT. As protein: CASSLRGQTEAFF.

This clonotype was recorded once. The chain is built from TRBV5-1 and TRBJ2-7; D may be TRBD2 (6 bases). This CDR3 region has 15 residues. With 0 bases removed from V and 0 bases from J, the gap between germline ends came to 10 bases. The V gene's germline CDR1 is SGHRS and CDR2 YFSETQ. The CDR3 region is CASSLDRTISYEQYF. In nucleotides, the CDR3 is TGCGCCAGCAGCTTGGACCGGACTATCTCCTACGAGCAGTACTTC.

This chain uses TRBV28 with TRBJ2-6; D possibly matches TRBD1 or TRBD2 (6 bases each). Trimming took off 4 bases at V and 0 bases at J, with 10 bases between the two ends. From germline, CDR1 is MDHEN and CDR2 SYDVKM. There are 16 residues in the CDR3. The CDR3 DNA is TGTGCCAGCAGTTCGTCGGGGGCCTCTGGGGCCAACGTCCTGACTTTC. It specifies CASSSSGASGANVLTF.

This clonotype has a handful of counts. The chain couples TRBV19 to TRBJ1-2; TRBD1 agrees at 8 bases. V lost 5 bases to trimming and J lost 6 bases; unmatched junction nucleotides: 5. There are 13 residues in the CDR3. The germline V gene has CDR1 LNHDA and CDR2 SQIVND (reference sequence). CDR3 DNA sequence: TGTGCCAGTAGTCCCGGACAGGGAGATGGCTACACCTTC. Its protein is CASSPGQGDGYTF.

The chain uses TRBV27 and TRBJ2-1; D is undetermined. In germline, CDR1 is MNHEY, CDR2 SMNVEV (reference sequence). This CDR3 region has 11 residues. V gave up 3 bases and J gave up 9 bases, with 6 bases separating them. The DNA of the CDR3 is TGTGCCAGCAGTTTCGGCATTGAGCAGTTCTTC. Its translation is CASSFGIEQFF.

The gene calls are TRBV6-1 and TRBJ1-2; no reliable D call. The germline V gene encodes CDR1 MNHNS and CDR2 SASEGT. The CDR3 covers 18 residues. V was shortened by 6 bases and J by 0 bases, with 23 bases between the two germline ends. CDR3 region: CASSSPRSPDQSNYGYTF. The CDR3, as DNA: TGTGCCAGCAGCTCCCCGCGATCTCCCGACCAGTCTAACTATGGCTACACCTTC.

This chain connects TRBV7-2 to TRBJ1-6; no reliable D call. This CDR3 region has 18 residues. Trimming left V 0 bases short and J 0 bases short, with 12 bases between. CDR1 is SGHTA and CDR2 is FQGNSA in the germline V gene. CDR3 nucleotides: TGTGCCAGCAGCTTAGCGTTCGCGGGAAGCTCCTATAATTCACCCCTCCACTTT. This codes for CASSLAFAGSSYNSPLHF. Variable domain in full (rest from reference TRBV7-2 and TRBJ1-6): GAGVSQSPSNKVTEKGKDVELRCDPISGHTALYWYRQSLGQGLEFLIYFQGNSAPDKSGLPSDRFSAERTGGSVSTLTIQRTQQEDSAVYLCASSLAFAGSSYNSPLHFGNGTRLTVT.

This rearrangement joins TRBV20-1 to TRBJ1-2; no reliable D call. V lost 1 base and J lost 0, with 3 bases in between. The CDR3 consists of 12 residues. CDR1 is DFQATT, CDR2 SNEGSKA, per germline (reference sequence). CDR3 nucleotide sequence: TGCAGTGCTAGAGGACCTAACTATGGCTACACCTTC. Encoded protein: CSARGPNYGYTF.

The chain employs TRBV20-1 and TRBJ2-7; 9 bases map to TRBD2. The V gene end was trimmed by 6 bases and the J gene end by 1 base; junction bases not matched to a gene: 13. The CDR3 runs 16 residues. Germline CDR1 and CDR2: DFQATT and SNEGSKA (reference sequence). CDR3 in DNA: TGCAGTGCCCAGGGCGGGGGGGCTCTCTGGTCCTACGAGCAGTACTTC. It specifies CSAQGGGALWSYEQYF.

The chain links TRBV7-3 to TRBJ1-5; the D is unclear. Deletions cut 1 base from V and 5 bases from J, with 6 bases between. CDR1 SGHTA and CDR2 FQGTGA come from the germline V gene. This CDR3 comprises 13 residues. The CDR3 spells CASSLKGDQPQHF. The DNA of the CDR3 is TGTGCCAGCAGCTTAAAGGGAGATCAGCCCCAGCATTTT. Full variable domain (rest looked up from reference TRBV7-3 and TRBJ1-5): GAGVSQTPSNKVTEKGKYVELRCDPISGHTALYWYRQSLGQGPEFLIYFQGTGAADDSGLPNDRFFAVRPEGSVSTLKIQRTERGDSAVYLCASSLKGDQPQHFGDGTRLSIL.

This clonotype has a single count. The chain has TRBV11-1 and TRBJ2-5; D might be TRBD1 or TRBD2, each matching 5 bases. The CDR3 is made up of 15 amino acids. The germline gives CDR1 SGHAT, CDR2 FQDESV (reference sequence). V gave up 0 bases and J gave up 1 base, with 9 bases separating them. CDR3 bases: TGTGCCAGCAGCTTAGCGGGGGATCTCCAAGAGACCCAGTACTTC. Encoded protein: CASSLAGDLQETQYF.

V usage is TRBV5-1 and J usage is TRBJ1-5, with D hard to call. The CDR3 extends over 15 amino acids. Trimming pared 0 bases from V and 1 base from J, leaving 8 bases between. From germline, CDR1 is SGHRS and CDR2 YFSETQ. CDR3 DNA sequence: TGCGCCAGCAGCTTGGACGGACCCAGCAATCAGCCCCAGCATTTT. Its protein product is CASSLDGPSNQPQHF.

This chain connects TRBV20-1 to TRBJ2-5; a possible D gene is TRBD2 (5 bases). V shed 4 bases and J shed 4 bases, with 19 bases lying between them. Germline CDR1 reads DFQATT; CDR2 reads SNEGSKA (reference sequence). The CDR3 is 15 amino acids. CDR3 residues: CSAKSPGWWGETQYF. In DNA form, the CDR3 reads TGCAGTGCTAAGTCACCGGGATGGTGGGGAGAGACCCAGTACTTC.

This chain joins TRBV3-1 and TRBJ2-7; D remains ambiguous. With 3 bases removed from V and 1 base from J, the gap between germline ends came to 7 bases. This CDR3 is built from 13 residues. Germline CDR1 and CDR2: LGHDT and YNNKEL (reference sequence). The CDR3 region has the DNA TGTGCCAGCAGCCATCTAGGTTCCTACGAGCAGTACTTC. As protein: CASSHLGSYEQYF.

About this clonotype itself: The conserved final phenylalanine or tryptophan is absent from the CDR3, which likely points to a read error. The rearrangement joins TRBV7-3 to TRBJ2-1; TRBD1 matches 8 bases. Germline trimming cut 4 bases from V and 8 bases from J; bases unmatched to any gene: 10. The V gene's germline CDR1 is SGHTA and CDR2 FQGTGA. This CDR3 is built from 15 residues. The CDR3 region has the DNA TGTGCCAGCAGCTCCCGACAGGGGATGGGGGATGAGCAGTTCCTC. This encodes CASSSRQGMGDEQFL.